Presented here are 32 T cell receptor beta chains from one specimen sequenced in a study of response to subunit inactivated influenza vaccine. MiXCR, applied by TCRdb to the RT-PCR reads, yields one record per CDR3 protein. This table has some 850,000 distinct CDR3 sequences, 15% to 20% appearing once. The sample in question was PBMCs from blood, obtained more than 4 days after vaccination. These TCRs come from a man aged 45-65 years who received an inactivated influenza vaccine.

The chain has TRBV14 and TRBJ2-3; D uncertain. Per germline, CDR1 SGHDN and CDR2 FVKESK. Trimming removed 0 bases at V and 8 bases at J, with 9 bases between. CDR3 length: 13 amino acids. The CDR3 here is CASSQDLVATQYF. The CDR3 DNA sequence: TGTGCCAGCAGCCAAGATCTAGTCGCTACGCAGTATTTT.

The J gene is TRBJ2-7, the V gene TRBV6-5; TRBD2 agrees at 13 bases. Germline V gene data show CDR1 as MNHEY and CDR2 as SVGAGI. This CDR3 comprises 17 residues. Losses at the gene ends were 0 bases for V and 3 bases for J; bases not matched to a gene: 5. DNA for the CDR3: TGTGCCAGCAGTTACTCCGGGACTAGCGGGGATCTCTACGAGCAGTACTTC. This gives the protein CASSYSGTSGDLYEQYF.

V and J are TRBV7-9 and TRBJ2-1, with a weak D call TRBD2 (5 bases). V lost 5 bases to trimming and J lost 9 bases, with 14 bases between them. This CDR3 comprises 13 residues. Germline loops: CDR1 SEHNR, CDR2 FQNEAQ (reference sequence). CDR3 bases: TGTGCCAGCAGCCGCGGAGGAACTCTTGAGCAGTTCTTC. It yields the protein CASSRGGTLEQFF.

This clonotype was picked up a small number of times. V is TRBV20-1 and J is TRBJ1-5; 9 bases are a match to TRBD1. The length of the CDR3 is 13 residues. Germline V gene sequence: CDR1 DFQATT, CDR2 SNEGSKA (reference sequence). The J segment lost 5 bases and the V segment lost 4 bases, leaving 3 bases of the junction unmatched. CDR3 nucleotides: TGCAGTGCTACGGGACAGGGTGATCAGCCCCAGCATTTT. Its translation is CSATGQGDQPQHF.

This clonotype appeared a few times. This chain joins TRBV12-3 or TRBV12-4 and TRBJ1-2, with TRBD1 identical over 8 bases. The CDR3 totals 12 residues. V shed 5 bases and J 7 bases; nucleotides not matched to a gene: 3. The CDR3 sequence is CASSPGGRGYTF. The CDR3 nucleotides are TGTGCCAGCAGTCCAGGGGGCCGTGGCTACACCTTC.

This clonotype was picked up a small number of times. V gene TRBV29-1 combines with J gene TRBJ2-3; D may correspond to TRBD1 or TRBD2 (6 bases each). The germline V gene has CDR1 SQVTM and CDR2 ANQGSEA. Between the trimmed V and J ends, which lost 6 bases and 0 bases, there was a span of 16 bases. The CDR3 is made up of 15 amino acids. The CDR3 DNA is TGCAGCGTGGCCAAGGGGGACTTTAGCACAGATACGCAGTATTTT. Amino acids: CSVAKGDFSTDTQYF.

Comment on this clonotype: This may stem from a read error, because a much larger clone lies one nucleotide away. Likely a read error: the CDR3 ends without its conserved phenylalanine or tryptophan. The CDR3 loop is CSVRDRGQNEQYS. The CDR3 nucleotides are TGCAGCGTTCGGGACAGGGGGCAGAACGAGCAGTACTCC. The genes are TRBV29-1 and TRBJ2-7, with 12 bases fitting TRBD1. V gave up 5 bases and J gave up 5 bases; unmatched junction bases: 4. Germline V gene lookup returns CDR1 SQVTM and CDR2 ANQGSEA. CDR3 length: 13 amino acids.

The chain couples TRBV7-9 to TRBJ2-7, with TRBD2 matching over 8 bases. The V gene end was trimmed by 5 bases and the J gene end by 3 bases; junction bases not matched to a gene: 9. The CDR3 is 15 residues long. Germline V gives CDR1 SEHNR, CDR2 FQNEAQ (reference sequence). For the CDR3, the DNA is TGTGCCAGCAGCCTAACCGTAGCGGGGCACTACGAGCAGTACTTC. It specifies CASSLTVAGHYEQYF. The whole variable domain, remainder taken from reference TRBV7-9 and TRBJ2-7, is DTGVSQNPRHKITKRGQNVTFRCDPISEHNRLYWYRQTLGQGPEFLTYFQNEAQLEKSRLLSDRFSAERPKGSFSTLEIQRTEQGDSAMYLCASSLTVAGHYEQYFGPGTRLTVT.

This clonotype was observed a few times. The DNA for the CDR3 is TGTGCCAGCAGCCCCGGGACAGGGGAGGCCGGGGAGCTGTTTTTT. Translation: CASSPGTGEAGELFF. The rearrangement joins TRBV9 to TRBJ2-2, with TRBD1 matching 10 bases. V shed 4 bases and J 6 bases; nucleotides not matched to a gene: 6. This CDR3 contains 15 residues. CDR1 is SGDLS and CDR2 is YYNGEE in the germline V gene.

The CDR3 nucleotides read TGTGCCAGCGTGTGGACGGGGACCTACAATGAGCAGTTCTTC. Protein: CASVWTGTYNEQFF. The chain combines TRBV12-3 or TRBV12-4 with TRBJ2-1, with a possible D match to TRBD2 (5 bases). The V end was cut by 8 bases, the J end by 2 bases, with 13 bases between. This CDR3 has 14 residues.

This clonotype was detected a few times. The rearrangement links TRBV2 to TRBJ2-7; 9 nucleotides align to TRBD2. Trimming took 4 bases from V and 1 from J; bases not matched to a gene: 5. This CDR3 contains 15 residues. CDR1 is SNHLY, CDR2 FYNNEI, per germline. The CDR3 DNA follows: TGTGCCAGCAGTGGGCAGCGGGAGGTATCCTACGAGCAGTACTTC. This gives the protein CASSGQREVSYEQYF.

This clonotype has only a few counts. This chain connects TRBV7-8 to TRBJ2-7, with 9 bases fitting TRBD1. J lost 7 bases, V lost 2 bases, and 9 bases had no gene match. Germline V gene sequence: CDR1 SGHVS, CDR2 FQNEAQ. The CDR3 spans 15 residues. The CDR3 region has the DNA TGTGCCAGCAGCTTAACCTACAGGGGGCAGGTTGAGCAGTACTTC. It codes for CASSLTYRGQVEQYF.

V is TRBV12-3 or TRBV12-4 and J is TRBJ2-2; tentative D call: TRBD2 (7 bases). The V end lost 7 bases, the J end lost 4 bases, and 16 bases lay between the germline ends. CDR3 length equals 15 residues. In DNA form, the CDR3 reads TGTGCCAGCACTCCCGGGGGGCGCAGCACCGGGGAGCTGTTTTTT. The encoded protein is CASTPGGRSTGELFF.

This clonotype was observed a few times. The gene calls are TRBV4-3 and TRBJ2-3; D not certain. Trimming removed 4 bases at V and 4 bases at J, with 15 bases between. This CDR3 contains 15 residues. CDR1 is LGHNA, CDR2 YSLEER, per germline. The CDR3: CASSPYPLYPDTQYF. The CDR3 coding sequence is TGCGCCAGCAGCCCCTACCCCCTTTACCCAGATACGCAGTATTTT.

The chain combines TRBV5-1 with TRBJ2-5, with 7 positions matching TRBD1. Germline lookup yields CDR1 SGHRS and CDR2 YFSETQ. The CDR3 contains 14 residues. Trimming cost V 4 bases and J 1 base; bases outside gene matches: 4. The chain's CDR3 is CASSTGTAQETQYF. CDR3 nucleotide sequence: TGCGCCAGCAGCACCGGGACAGCCCAAGAGACCCAGTACTTC.

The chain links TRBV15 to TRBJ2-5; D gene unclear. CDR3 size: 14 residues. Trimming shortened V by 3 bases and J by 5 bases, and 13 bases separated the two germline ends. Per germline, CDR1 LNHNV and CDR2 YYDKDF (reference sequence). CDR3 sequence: CATSSVSLGETQYF. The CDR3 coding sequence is TGTGCCACCAGCAGCGTCAGTCTGGGCGAGACCCAGTACTTC. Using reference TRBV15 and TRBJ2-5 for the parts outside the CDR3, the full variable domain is DAMVIQNPRYQVTQFGKPVTLSCSQTLNHNVMYWYQQKSSQAPKLLFHYYDKDFNNEADTPDNFQSRRPNTSFCFLDIRSPGLGDTAMYLCATSSVSLGETQYFGPGTRLLVL.

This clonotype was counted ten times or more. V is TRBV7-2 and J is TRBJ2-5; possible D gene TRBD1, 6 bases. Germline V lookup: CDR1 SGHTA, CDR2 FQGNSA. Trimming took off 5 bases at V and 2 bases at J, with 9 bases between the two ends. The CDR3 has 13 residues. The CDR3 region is CASSVGQQETQYF. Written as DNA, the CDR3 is TGTGCCAGCAGCGTGGGACAACAAGAGACCCAGTACTTC.

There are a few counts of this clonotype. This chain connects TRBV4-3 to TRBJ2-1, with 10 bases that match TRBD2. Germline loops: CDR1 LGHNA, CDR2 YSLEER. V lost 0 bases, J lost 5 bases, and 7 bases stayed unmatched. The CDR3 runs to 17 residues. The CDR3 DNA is TGCGCCAGCAGCCAAGATCCAGGGACTAGCGCGCACAATGAGCAGTTCTTC. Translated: CASSQDPGTSAHNEQFF.

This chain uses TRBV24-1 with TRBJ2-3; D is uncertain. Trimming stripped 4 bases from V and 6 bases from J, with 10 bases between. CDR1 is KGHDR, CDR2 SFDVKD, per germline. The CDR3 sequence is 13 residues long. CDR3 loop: CATSDLLRDTQYF. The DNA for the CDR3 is TGTGCCACCAGTGACCTACTGCGGGATACGCAGTATTTT.

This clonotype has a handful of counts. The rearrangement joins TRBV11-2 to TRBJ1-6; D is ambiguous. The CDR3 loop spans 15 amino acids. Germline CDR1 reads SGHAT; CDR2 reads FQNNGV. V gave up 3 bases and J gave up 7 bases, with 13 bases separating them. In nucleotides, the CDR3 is TGTGCCAGCAGCTTTGTAAGAGGCGGCAATTCACCCCTCCACTTT. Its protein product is CASSFVRGGNSPLHF. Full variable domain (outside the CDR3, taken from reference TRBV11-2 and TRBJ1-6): EAGVAQSPRYKIIEKRQSVAFWCNPISGHATLYWYQQILGQGPKLLIQFQNNGVVDDSQLPKDRFSAERLKGVDSTLKIQPAKLEDSAVYLCASSFVRGGNSPLHFGNGTRLTVT.

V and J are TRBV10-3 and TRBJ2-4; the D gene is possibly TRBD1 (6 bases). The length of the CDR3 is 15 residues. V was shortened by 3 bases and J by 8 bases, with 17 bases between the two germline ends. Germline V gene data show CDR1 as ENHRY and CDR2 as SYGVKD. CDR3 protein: CAISENPGVEYIQYF. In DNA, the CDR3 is TGTGCCATCAGTGAAAACCCAGGGGTTGAATACATTCAGTACTTC.

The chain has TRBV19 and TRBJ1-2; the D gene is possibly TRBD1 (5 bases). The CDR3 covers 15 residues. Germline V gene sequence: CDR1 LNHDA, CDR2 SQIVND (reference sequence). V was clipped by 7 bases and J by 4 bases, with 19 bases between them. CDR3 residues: CASKGPTGEGYGYTF. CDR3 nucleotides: TGTGCCAGTAAGGGCCCGACGGGGGAAGGCTATGGCTACACCTTC.

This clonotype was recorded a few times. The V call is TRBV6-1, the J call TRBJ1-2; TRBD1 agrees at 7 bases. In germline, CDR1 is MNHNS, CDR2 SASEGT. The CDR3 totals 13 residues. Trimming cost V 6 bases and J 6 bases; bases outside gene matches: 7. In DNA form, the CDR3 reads TGTGCCAGCAGGGACACAGGGGACCATGGCTACACCTTC. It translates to CASRDTGDHGYTF.

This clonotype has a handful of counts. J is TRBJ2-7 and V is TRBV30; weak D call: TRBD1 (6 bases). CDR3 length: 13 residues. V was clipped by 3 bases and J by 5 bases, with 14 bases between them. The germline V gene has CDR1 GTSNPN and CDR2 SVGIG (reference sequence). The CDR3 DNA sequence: TGTGCCTGGAGCGTAGGGGCAGGGGACGAGCAGTACTTC. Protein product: CAWSVGAGDEQYF.

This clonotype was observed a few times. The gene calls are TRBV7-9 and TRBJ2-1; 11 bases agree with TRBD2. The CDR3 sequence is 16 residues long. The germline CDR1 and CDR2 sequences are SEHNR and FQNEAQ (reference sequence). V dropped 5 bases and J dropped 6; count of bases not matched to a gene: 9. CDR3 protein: CASSPPGLAETNEQFF. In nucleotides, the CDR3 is TGTGCCAGCAGCCCCCCGGGACTAGCGGAGACCAATGAGCAGTTCTTC.

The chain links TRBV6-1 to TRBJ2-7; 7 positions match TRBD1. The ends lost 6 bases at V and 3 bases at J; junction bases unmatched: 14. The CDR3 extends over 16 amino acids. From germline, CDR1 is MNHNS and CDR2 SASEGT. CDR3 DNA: TGTGCCAGCAGGGGCCCGAGGGGGCAATCCTTCTACGAGCAGTACTTC. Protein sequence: CASRGPRGQSFYEQYF.

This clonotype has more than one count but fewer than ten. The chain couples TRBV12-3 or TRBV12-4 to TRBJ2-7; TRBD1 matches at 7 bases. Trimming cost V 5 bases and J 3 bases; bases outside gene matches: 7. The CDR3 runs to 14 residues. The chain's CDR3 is CASSIPGQIYEQYF. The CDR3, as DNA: TGTGCCAGCAGTATTCCGGGACAGATCTACGAGCAGTACTTC.

CDR3 coding DNA: TGTGCCAGCTCACCAGAAAGTGGGACCTCCTACGAGCAGTACTTC. Protein sequence: CASSPESGTSYEQYF. This chain uses TRBV18 with TRBJ2-7, with D tentatively TRBD1 or TRBD2 (5 bases each). CDR3 length equals 15 residues. The V gene's germline CDR1 is KGHSH and CDR2 LQKENI. Deletions cut 2 bases from V and 0 bases from J, with 11 bases between.

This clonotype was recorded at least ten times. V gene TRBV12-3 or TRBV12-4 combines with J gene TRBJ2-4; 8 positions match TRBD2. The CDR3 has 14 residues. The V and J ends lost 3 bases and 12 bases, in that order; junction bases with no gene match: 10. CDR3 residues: CASSLEMSGGSQYF. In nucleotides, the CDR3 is TGTGCCAGCAGTTTGGAGATGAGCGGGGGTTCTCAGTACTTC.

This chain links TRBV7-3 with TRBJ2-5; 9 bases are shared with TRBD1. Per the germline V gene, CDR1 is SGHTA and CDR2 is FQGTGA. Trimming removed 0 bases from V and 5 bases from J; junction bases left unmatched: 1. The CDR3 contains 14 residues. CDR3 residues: CASSLTGTGETQYF. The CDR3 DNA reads TGTGCCAGCAGCTTAACGGGGACAGGGGAGACCCAGTACTTC. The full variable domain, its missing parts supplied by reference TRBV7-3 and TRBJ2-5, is GAGVSQTPSNKVTEKGKYVELRCDPISGHTALYWYRQSLGQGPEFLIYFQGTGAADDSGLPNDRFFAVRPEGSVSTLKIQRTERGDSAVYLCASSLTGTGETQYFGPGTRLLVL.

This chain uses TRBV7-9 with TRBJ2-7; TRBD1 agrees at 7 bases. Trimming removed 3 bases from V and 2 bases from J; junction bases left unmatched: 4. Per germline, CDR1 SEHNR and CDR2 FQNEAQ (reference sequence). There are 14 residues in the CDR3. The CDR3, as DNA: TGTGCCAGCAGCTTCAGGGACAGACCCTACGAGCAGTACTTC. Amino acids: CASSFRDRPYEQYF. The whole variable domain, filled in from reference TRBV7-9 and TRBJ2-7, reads DTGVSQNPRHKITKRGQNVTFRCDPISEHNRLYWYRQTLGQGPEFLTYFQNEAQLEKSRLLSDRFSAERPKGSFSTLEIQRTEQGDSAMYLCASSFRDRPYEQYFGPGTRLTVT.

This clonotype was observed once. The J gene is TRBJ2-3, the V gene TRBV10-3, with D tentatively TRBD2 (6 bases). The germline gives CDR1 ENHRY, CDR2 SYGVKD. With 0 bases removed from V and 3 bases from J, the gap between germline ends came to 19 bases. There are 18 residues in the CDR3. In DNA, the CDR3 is TGTGCCATCAGTGAGTCTCTCCCCGGGAGACTAGGAACAGATACGCAGTATTTT. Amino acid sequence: CAISESLPGRLGTDTQYF.